The source of this T cell receptor (beta chain) is a study of beta chain features in type 1 diabetes. Study observations and caveats: The VDJ junctions of type 1 diabetes patients carried fewer insertions and more deletions. Shorter TCRB CDR3s, moderately but significantly so, marked every one of the four CD4+ subsets in Type 1 diabetes patients.

As for this clone: Its target is not known.

The sequenced template was cDNA made from the entire isolated RNA. Sequencing used immunoSEQ multiplex PCR; TCRdb keeps in-frame clones, though not all of them. The table shows about 160,000 clones, with approximately 7.9% occurring only once. Stem cell-like memory, regulatory, central memory and naive CD4+ cells were sorted via CD45RO/CCR7/CD25/CD127/CD95/CD27. The sequence came from a man aged 18-30 years with type 1 diabetes. Material: central memory CD4+ T cells from blood.

The CDR3 bases are TGTGCCAGCAGCGATCACCCGGGATATGGCTACACCTTC. It specifies CASSDHPGYGYTF. The chain links TRBV11-2 to TRBJ1-2; D gene uncertain. The V gene lost 5 bases and the J gene lost 5 bases, with 12 bases spanning the gap. The CDR3 loop spans 13 amino acids. Germline CDR1 SGHAT, CDR2 FQNNGV.